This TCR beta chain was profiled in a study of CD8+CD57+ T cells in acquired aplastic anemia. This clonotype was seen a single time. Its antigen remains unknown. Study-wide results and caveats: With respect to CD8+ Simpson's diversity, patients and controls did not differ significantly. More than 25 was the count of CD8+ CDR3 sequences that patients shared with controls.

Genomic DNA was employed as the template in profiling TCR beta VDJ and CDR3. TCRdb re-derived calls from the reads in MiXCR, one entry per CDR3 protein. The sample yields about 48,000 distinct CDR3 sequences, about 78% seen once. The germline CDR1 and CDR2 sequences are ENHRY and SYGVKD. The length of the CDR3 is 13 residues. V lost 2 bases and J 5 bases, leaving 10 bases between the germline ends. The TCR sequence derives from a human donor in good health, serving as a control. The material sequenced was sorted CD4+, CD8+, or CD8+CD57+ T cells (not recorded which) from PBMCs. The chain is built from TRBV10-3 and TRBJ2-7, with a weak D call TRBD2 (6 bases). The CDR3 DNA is TGTGCCATCAGTGAGAGGTGGGGGGACGAGCAGTACTTC. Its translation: CAISERWGDEQYF.